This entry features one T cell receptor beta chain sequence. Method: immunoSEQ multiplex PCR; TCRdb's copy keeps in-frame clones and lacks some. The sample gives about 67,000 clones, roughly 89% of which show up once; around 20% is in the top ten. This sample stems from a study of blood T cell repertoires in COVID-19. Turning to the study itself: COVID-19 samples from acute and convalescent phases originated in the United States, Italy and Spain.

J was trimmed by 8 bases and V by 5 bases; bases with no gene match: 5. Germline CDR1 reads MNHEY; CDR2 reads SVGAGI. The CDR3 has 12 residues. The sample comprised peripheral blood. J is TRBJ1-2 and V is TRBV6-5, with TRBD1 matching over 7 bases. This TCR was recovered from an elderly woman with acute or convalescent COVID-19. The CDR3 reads CASSPTGIGYTF. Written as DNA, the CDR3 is TGTGCCAGCAGTCCGACAGGGATCGGCTACACCTTC.